This T cell receptor (beta chain) was recorded in a study of radiation and T cells in renal cell carcinoma. Regarding the study as a whole: Without pretreatment biopsies, baseline tumor clonotype presence was undetermined. In blood, top tumor clones expanded by 2 weeks, shrinking by 4.

Using immunoSEQ multiplex PCR, the repertoire was profiled, and TCRdb retains in-frame clones only, with some absent. This sample carries about 90,000 clones, around four fifths of them seen once, and the ten largest clones take just under 9.5%. Regarding time point: blood 4 weeks post-SBRT, at nephrectomy. The treatment denotes: 15 Gy SBRT to primary tumor, nephrectomy 4 weeks later. Nephrectomy followed 15 Gy stereotactic body radiation by 4 weeks. The patient's renal cell carcinoma had clear cell pathology. With 2 bases clipped from V and 6 bases from J, the junction kept 5 bases outside the gene matches. The CDR3 is 14 residues long. Germline lookup yields CDR1 SQVTM and CDR2 ANQGSEA. Notes on this clone: Its antigen remains unidentified.

The clonotype was recovered from a man aged 50-59 years with renal cell carcinoma. J is TRBJ2-4 and V is TRBV29-1; 9 bases line up with TRBD1. The material was blood, obtained from a patient whose treatment included radiotherapy and nephrectomy. The CDR3 sequence: CSVEIGTGTNIQYF. As DNA, the CDR3 is TGCAGCGTTGAAATCGGGACAGGGACAAACATTCAGTACTTC. The whole variable domain, remainder taken from reference TRBV29-1 and TRBJ2-4, is SAVISQKPSRDICQRGTSLTIQCQVDSQVTMMFWYRQQPGQSLTLIATANQGSEATYESGFVIDKFPISRPNLTFSTLTVSNMSPEDSSIYLCSVEIGTGTNIQYFGAGTRLSVL.